This TCR beta chain comes out of a study of blood T cell dynamics during melanoma immunotherapy. Study results and caveats: Whether repertoire-driving clones were melanoma-specific could not be determined.

Looked up from germline, CDR1 is MGHDK and CDR2 is SYGVNS. V was shortened by 6 bases and J by 1 base, with 10 bases between the two germline ends. The CDR3 covers 13 residues. Every bulk PBMC sample received the same 350 ng of DNA. Assay: immunoSEQ multiplex PCR; the TCRdb copy retains only in-frame clones and omits some. Here the sample spans 8,500 to 11,000 clones, 86% being singletons. Notes on this clone: Its specificity is unknown.

As for time point: pre-treatment baseline. This TCR came from a human donor with melanoma. This sequence joins TRBV25-1 and TRBJ2-7, with unresolved D. The material sequenced was blood, taken from a patient treated with checkpoint blockade. CDR3 in DNA: TGTGCCAGCAGCCCGACTGGATCCTACGAGCAGTACTTC. It specifies CASSPTGSYEQYF.